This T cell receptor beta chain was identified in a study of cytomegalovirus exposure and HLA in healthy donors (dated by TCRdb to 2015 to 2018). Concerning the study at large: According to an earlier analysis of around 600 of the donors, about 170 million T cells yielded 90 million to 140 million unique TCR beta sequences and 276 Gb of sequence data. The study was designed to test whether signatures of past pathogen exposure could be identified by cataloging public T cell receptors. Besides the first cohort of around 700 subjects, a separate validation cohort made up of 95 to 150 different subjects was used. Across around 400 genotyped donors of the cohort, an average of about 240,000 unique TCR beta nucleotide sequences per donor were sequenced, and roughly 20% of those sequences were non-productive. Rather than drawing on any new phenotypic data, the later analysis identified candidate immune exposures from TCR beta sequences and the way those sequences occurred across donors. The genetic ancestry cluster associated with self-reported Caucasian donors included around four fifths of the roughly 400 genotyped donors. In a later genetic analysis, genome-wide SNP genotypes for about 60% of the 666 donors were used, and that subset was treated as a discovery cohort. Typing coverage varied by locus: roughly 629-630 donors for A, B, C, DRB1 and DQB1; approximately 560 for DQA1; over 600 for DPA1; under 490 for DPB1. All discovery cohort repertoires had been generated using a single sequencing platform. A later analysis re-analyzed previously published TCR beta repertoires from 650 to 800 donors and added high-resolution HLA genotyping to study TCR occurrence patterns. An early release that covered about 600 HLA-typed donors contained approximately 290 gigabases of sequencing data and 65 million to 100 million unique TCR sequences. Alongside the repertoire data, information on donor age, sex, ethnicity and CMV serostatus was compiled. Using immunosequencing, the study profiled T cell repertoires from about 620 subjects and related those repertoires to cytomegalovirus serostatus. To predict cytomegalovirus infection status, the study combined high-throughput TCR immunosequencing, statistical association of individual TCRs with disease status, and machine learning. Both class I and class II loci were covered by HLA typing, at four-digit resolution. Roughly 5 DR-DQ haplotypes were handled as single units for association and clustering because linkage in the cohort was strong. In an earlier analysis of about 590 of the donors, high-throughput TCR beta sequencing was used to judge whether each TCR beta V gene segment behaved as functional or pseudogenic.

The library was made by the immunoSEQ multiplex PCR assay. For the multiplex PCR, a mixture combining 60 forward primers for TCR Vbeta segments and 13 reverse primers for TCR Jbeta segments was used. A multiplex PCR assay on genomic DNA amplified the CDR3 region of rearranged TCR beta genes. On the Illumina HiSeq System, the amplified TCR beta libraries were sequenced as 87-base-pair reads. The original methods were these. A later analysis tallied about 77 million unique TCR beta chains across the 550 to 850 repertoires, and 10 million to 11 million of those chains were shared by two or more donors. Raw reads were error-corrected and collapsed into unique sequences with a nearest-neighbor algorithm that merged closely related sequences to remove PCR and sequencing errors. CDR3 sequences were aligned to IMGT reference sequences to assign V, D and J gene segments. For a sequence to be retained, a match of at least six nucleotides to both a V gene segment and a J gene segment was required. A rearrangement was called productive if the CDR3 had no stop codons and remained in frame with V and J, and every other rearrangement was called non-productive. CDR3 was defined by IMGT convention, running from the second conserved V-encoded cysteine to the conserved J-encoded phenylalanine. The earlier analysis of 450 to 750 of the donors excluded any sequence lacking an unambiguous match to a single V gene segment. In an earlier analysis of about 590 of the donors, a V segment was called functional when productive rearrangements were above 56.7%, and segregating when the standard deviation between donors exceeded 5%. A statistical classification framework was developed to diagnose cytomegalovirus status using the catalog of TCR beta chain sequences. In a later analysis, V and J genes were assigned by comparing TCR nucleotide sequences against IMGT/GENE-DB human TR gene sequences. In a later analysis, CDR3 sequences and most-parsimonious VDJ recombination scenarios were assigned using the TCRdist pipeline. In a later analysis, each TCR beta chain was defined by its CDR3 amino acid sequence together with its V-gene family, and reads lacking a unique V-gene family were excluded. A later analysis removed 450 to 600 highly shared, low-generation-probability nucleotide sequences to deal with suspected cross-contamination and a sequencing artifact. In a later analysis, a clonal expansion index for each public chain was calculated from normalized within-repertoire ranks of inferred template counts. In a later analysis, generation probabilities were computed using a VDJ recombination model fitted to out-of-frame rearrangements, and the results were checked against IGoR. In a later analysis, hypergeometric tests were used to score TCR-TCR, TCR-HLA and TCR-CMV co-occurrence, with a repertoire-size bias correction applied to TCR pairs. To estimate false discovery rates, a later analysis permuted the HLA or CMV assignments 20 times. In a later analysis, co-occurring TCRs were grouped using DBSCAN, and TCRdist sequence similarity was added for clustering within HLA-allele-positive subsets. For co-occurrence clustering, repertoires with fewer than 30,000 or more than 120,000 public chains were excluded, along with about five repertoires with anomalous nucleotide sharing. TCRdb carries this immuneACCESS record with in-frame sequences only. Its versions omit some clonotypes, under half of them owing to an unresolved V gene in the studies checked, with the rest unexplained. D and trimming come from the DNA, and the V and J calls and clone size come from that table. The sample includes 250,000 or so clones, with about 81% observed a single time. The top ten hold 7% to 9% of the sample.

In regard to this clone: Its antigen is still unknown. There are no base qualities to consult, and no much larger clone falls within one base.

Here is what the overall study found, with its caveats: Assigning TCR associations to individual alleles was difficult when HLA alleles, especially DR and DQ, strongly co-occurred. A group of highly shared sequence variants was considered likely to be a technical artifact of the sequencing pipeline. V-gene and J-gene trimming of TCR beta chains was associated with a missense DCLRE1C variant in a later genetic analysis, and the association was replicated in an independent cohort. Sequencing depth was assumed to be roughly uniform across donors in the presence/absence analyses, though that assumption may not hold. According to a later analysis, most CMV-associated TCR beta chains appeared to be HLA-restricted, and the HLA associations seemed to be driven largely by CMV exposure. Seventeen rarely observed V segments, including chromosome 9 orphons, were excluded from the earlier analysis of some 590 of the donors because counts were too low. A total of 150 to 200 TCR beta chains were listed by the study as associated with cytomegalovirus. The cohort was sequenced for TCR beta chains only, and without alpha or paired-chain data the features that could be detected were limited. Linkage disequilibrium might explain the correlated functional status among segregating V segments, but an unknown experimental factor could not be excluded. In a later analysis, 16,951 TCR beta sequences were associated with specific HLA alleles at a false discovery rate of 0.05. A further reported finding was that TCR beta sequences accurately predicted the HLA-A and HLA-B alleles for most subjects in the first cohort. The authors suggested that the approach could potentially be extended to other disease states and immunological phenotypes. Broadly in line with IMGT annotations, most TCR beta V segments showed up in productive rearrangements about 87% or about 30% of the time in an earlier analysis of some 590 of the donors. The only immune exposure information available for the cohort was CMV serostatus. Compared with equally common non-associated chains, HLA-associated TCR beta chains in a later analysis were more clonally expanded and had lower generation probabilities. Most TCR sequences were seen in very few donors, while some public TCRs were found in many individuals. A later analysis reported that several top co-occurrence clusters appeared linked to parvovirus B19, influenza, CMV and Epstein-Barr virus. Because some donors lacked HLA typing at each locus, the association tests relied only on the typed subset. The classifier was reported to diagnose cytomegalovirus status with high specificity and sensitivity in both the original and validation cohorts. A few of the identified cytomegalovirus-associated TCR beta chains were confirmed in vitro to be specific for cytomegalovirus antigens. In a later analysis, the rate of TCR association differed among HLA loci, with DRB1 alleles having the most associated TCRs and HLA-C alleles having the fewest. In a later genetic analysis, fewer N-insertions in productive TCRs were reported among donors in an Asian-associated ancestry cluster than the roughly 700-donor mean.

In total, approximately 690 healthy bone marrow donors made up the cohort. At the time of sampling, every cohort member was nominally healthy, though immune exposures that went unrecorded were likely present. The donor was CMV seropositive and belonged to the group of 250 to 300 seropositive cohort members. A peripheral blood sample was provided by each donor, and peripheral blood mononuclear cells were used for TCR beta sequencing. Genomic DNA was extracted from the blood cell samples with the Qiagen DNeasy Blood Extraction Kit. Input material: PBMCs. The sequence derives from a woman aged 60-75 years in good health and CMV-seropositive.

The sequence in DNA is TGTGCCAGCAGCTTAGATTCGTCGGGACAGGGAATTAGAAGCAATCAGCCCCAGCATTTT. It translates as CASSLDSSGQGIRSNQPQHF. Recombination joined TRBV7-8 with TRBJ1-5, with TRBD1 matching 9 junction bases. V is trimmed back by 1 base and J by 1 base, and the junction contains 14 bases that no gene match accounts for. As encoded in the germline V gene, CDR1 is SGHVS while CDR2 is FQNEAQ. The CDR3 runs 20 amino acids, cysteine and phenylalanine included. Left in the record is the CDR3 DNA by itself, 60 bases read in frame from the first base.